This TCR beta chain appears in the sequencing data of a study of PD-1 blockade in mismatch repair-deficient tumors. Study information: All were previously treated, progressing patients with about twelve mismatch repair-deficient cancer types. Overall study findings and caveats: After pembrolizumab, tumor-resident clones rose rapidly, then generally contracted before radiologic responses.

The method was immunoSEQ multiplex PCR; TCRdb's version includes in-frame clones alone and lacks a portion of them. This sample has 50,000 or so clones, with 65% to 85% found just once. Germline V CDR1 and CDR2: SGHAT, FQNNGV. The CDR3 contains 15 residues. J was trimmed by 7 bases and V by 8 bases; bases with no gene match: 11. Points on this clone: What it binds is not known.

All patients were mismatch repair deficient, assessed by either PCR or immunohistochemistry. TCRs were sequenced from a few patients responding to pembrolizumab. Sequences were derived from peripheral blood, sampled about 4.5 months after starting pembrolizumab. The clonotype comes from an adult with mismatch repair-deficient cancer. V is TRBV11-2 and J is TRBJ2-1; 10 nucleotides align to TRBD2. Written as DNA, the CDR3 is TGTGCCAGCCGCGAGCGGGAGGGCCGTGTGAATGAGCAGTTCTTC. Translation: CASREREGRVNEQFF. Together with reference TRBV11-2 and TRBJ2-1, the CDR3 gives the full variable domain: EAGVAQSPRYKIIEKRQSVAFWCNPISGHATLYWYQQILGQGPKLLIQFQNNGVVDDSQLPKDRFSAERLKGVDSTLKIQPAKLEDSAVYLCASREREGRVNEQFFGPGTRLTVL.